This T cell receptor (beta chain) appears in the sequencing data of a study of blood T cell repertoires in COVID-19. Overall study: The samples span acute and convalescent COVID-19 from the United States, Italy and Spain. PBMCs, B-cell-depleted T cells, or T cells were the source of the cDNA or gDNA that made up the material.

Original handling: Counts of nucleated cells, estimated from reference gene primer amplification, were obtained. TCRdb's table, derived via immunoSEQ multiplex PCR, lists solely in-frame clones and lacks some. The V and J calls and clone size come from that table; D and trimming were worked out from the DNA. The sample has hundreds of thousands of clones; more than 80% are singletons. V was shortened by 0 bases and J by 8 bases, with 8 bases between the two germline ends. The CDR3 has 13 residues. CDR1 ENHRY and CDR2 SYGVKD come from the germline V gene. The sequence came from a woman in her 30s with active or convalescent COVID-19. The V call is TRBV10-3, the J call TRBJ1-5; no clear D. The sequenced material came from peripheral blood. The CDR3 protein is CAISESGGEPQHF. The CDR3 bases are TGTGCCATCAGTGAGTCCGGTGGAGAGCCCCAGCATTTT.